These 5 T cell receptor beta chains were sequenced from one sample in a study of blood T cell repertoires in COVID-19. The table came from immunoSEQ multiplex PCR; TCRdb's copy has only in-frame clones and leaves some out. The sample contains a few hundred thousand clones, 84% of which appear only once. Sequencing used PBMCs or T cells enriched from blood (not recorded which). All receptors derive from a man aged 45-65 years who had recovered from COVID-19.

The chain uses TRBV7-2 and TRBJ2-4, with D possibly TRBD2 on 5 matching bases. Germline V CDR1 and CDR2: SGHTA, FQGNSA. The CDR3 covers 15 residues. The germline V and J ends were trimmed by 3 bases and 0 bases, with 9 bases remaining between them. The CDR3 spells CASSLDFLAKNIQYF. The CDR3 DNA is TGTGCCAGCAGCTTGGACTTTTTAGCCAAAAACATTCAGTACTTC.

This chain joins TRBV30 and TRBJ1-1, with 9 bases that match TRBD1. The CDR3 length is 14 residues. CDR1 is GTSNPN and CDR2 is SVGIG in the germline V gene (reference sequence). Trimming cost V 0 bases and J 6 bases; bases outside gene matches: 5. CDR3 protein: CAWSVLGQGAEAFF. The CDR3 DNA reads TGTGCCTGGAGTGTACTGGGACAGGGCGCTGAAGCTTTCTTT. The variable domain in full, with the rest retrieved from reference TRBV30 and TRBJ1-1, is SQTIHQWPATLVQPVGSPLSLECTVEGTSNPNLYWYRQAAGRGLQLLFYSVGIGQISSEVPQNLSASRPQDRQFILSSKKLLLSDSGFYLCAWSVLGQGAEAFFGQGTRLTVV.

The CDR3 sequence: CASSPRGTVDGYTF. The DNA of the CDR3 is TGTGCCAGTAGTCCGAGGGGGACAGTCGATGGCTACACCTTC. The chain carries TRBV19 and TRBJ1-2; 7 nucleotides agree with TRBD1. The CDR3 sequence is 14 residues long. From germline, CDR1 is LNHDA and CDR2 SQIVND (reference sequence). V shed 5 bases and J 6 bases; nucleotides not matched to a gene: 9. Looking up the rest from reference TRBV19 and TRBJ1-2 gives the full variable domain: DGGITQSPKYLFRKEGQNVTLSCEQNLNHDAMYWYRQDPGQGLRLIYYSQIVNDFQKGDIAEGYSVSREKKESFPLTVTSAQKNPTAFYLCASSPRGTVDGYTFGSGTRLTVV.

This clone came up a few times. J is TRBJ1-5 and V is TRBV30; 8 nucleotides match TRBD1. Losses at the gene ends were 4 bases for V and 3 bases for J; bases not matched to a gene: 8. Germline lookup yields CDR1 GTSNPN and CDR2 SVGIG (reference sequence). The CDR3 extends over 15 amino acids. The CDR3 reads CAWTAGQVSNQPQHF. The CDR3 nucleotides are TGTGCCTGGACGGCGGGACAGGTGTCCAATCAGCCCCAGCATTTT. Variable domain in full (rest from reference TRBV30 and TRBJ1-5): SQTIHQWPATLVQPVGSPLSLECTVEGTSNPNLYWYRQAAGRGLQLLFYSVGIGQISSEVPQNLSASRPQDRQFILSSKKLLLSDSGFYLCAWTAGQVSNQPQHFGDGTRLSIL.

V usage is TRBV27 and J usage is TRBJ1-6; D not certain. From germline, CDR1 is MNHEY and CDR2 SMNVEV (reference sequence). Trimming removed 1 base at V and 7 bases at J, with 14 bases between. The CDR3 runs 16 residues. The CDR3: CASSLFGNRGNSPLHF. CDR3 coding DNA: TGTGCCAGCAGTTTATTCGGGAACCGAGGGAATTCACCCCTCCACTTT.